This T cell receptor (beta chain) was obtained from a study of T cell clonality in common variable immunodeficiency. Findings of the study overall: Fewer deletions and N-nucleotide insertions were reportedly seen in common variable immunodeficiency TCR beta sequences.

Libraries were prepared by immunoSEQ multiplex PCR; TCRdb keeps only in-frame clonotypes and omits some of them. The repertoire yields approximately 81,000 clones, none seen only once; the top ten contain over 0.7%. CDR3 size: 15 residues. Germline V gives CDR1 GTSNPN, CDR2 SVGIG (reference sequence). This clone appeared a few times. Its antigen is unknown. Sequencing ends 3 residues short of the CDR3 end; the germline J gene provides the rest. The chain carries TRBV30 and TRBJ1-2, with a possible D match to TRBD1 (5 bases). The sequenced sample consisted of peripheral blood mononuclear cells. The receptor was derived from a person between 18 and 75 years old in good health. The sequenced part of the CDR3 DNA is TGTGCCTGGATGCGGGGGGGGAGATCCTACAATGAC. It encodes CAWMRGGRSYND. The whole CDR3 protein is CAWMRGGRSYNDYTF.